Sequencing of this TCR beta chain was carried out in a study of blood T cell repertoires in COVID-19. Study-level background: Acute and convalescent COVID-19 specimens originated in the United States, Italy and Spain. T cells, B-cell-depleted T cells, or PBMCs provided the cDNA or gDNA that served as material.

The CDR3 is made up of 16 amino acids. Per the germline V gene, CDR1 is KGHSH and CDR2 is LQKENI. Trimming removed 4 bases from V and 1 base from J, with 16 bases in between. The protocol was immunoSEQ multiplex PCR, while the TCRdb copy is restricted to in-frame clones and leaves out a portion. The table has about 100,000 clones, more than 65% seen once. This clone has only a few counts. The source of this sequence is a woman of 80 years or more with active or convalescent COVID-19. Specimen: peripheral blood. The V gene is TRBV18, the J gene TRBJ1-1; D perhaps matches TRBD1 (5 bases). CDR3 sequence: CASSLYTGLQNTEAFF. CDR3 DNA: TGTGCCAGCTCACTGTATACGGGACTTCAGAACACTGAAGCTTTCTTT.